Presented here are 19 T cell receptor delta chains from one specimen sequenced in a study of γδ T cells in repeated Plasmodium falciparum infection. Gammadelta T cells were flow-sorted from PBMC into Vgamma9/Vdelta2+ and Vdelta2-negative populations for bulk analysis. TCRdb re-identified clones in the multiplex PCR reads via CATT. The sample includes tens of thousands of delta-chain clones, approximately 1.5% of them seen just once. The sequencing input was gamma-delta T cells from blood. The receptor set was obtained from a pool of human donors (malaria-infected and uninfected, not separated).

This clone was detected ten times or more. The chain has TRDV1 and TRDJ1, with D maybe TRDD1 (5 bases). Deletions cut 4 bases from V and 4 bases from J, with 22 bases between. CDR3 length: 17 residues. Germline lookup yields CDR1 TSWWSYY and CDR2 QGS. CDR3 sequence: CALGGAPYSSALDKLIF. CDR3 sequence (DNA): TGTGCTCTTGGGGGGGCACCTTATAGTTCCGCCCTCGATAAACTCATCTTT.

This clone was found a few times. The protein TCRdb gives is from a much larger clone and does not agree with this DNA's translation at residue 13, likely a read error; the protein shown here comes from the DNA. The V gene is TRDV1; the J gene was not called. Germline V gene lookup returns CDR1 TSWWSYY and CDR2 QGS. The CDR3 extends over 15 amino acids. CDR3 loop: CALGLSPTATVKFIF. As DNA, the CDR3 is TGTGCTCTTGGGCTTAGCCCCACCGCCACCGTCAAATTCATCTTT.

To note about this clone: This DNA's translation and the protein TCRdb lists, from a much larger clone, do not match at residue 17, likely due to a read error; the protein shown is translated from the DNA. The rearrangement joins TRDV1 to TRDJ1; 7 nucleotides agree with TRDD2. TCRdb gives no J gene; it was assigned here by matching the DNA to germline. Germline lookup yields CDR1 TSWWSYY and CDR2 QGS. The CDR3 sequence is 25 residues long. V lost 3 bases and J lost 1; bases outside the gene matches: 35. The CDR3 region has the DNA TGTGCTCTTGGGGACTTAAGGCCCATTCCTACGAGAATGGGGAGGGCTTGTAACTCCACCGATAAACTCATCTTT. Translating it yields CALGDLRPIPTRMGRACNSTDKLIF.

With regard to this clone: The TCRdb protein comes from a much larger clone and disagrees with this DNA's translation at residue 19, likely due to a read error; the protein given here is derived from the DNA. The V gene is TRDV1; the J gene was not called; the table's D call, TRDD3, was not checked against the DNA. Germline-derived CDR1 and CDR2 are TSWWSYY and QGS. CDR3 length equals 21 residues. CDR3 loop: CALGELGPYGTSGGVTDKPIF. For the CDR3, the DNA is TGTGCTCTTGGGGAACTCGGGCCCTACGGGACCTCGGGGGGAGTCACCGATAAACCCATCTTT.

In this sample, this clone turned up a few times. Other DNA sequences from this sample encode an identical CDR3 as well. This chain uses TRDV1 with TRDJ1; D remains unclear. Germline CDR1 TSWWSYY, CDR2 QGS. This CDR3 spans 17 amino acids. The germline V and J ends were trimmed by 0 bases and 0 bases, with 14 bases remaining between them. The CDR3 nucleotides read TGTGCTCTTGGGGAACTAACTCCCAGGAGGTACACCGATAAACTCATCTTT. It codes for CALGELTPRRYTDKLIF.

This clone qualifies as medium-sized. Distinct nucleotide sequences in the sample also encode this CDR3. The chain uses TRDV1 and TRDJ1, with 8 bases identical to TRDD3. Germline loops: CDR1 TSWWSYY, CDR2 QGS. Unmatched junction bases numbered 17, after V lost 0 bases and J lost 5 bases. The CDR3 loop spans 19 amino acids. The CDR3 DNA reads TGTGCTCTTGGGGAACTCGCCTGGGCTCTGGGGGACCCTCGGGATAAACTCATCTTT. This encodes CALGELAWALGDPRDKLIF.

This clone was seen ten or more times. The chain has TRDV1 and TRDJ1, with TRDD3 matching 7 bases. The J gene is absent in TCRdb and was assigned here via DNA matching to germline. The CDR3 length is 25 residues. V lost 3 bases and J lost 1; bases outside the gene matches: 35. Germline V gene data show CDR1 as TSWWSYY and CDR2 as QGS. Here the CDR3 DNA reads TGTGCTCTTGGGGATCCGGATCGACGAGTCCACAAAAATCAGGCTGGGGGCTTAGCCACCGATAAACTCATCTTT. Protein sequence: CALGDPDRRVHKNQAGGLATDKLIF.

In regard to this clone: The protein in TCRdb stems from a much larger clone and differs at residue 11 from this DNA's translation, likely a read error; here the protein is translated from the DNA. The chain carries TRDV1 and TRDJ1; D perhaps matches TRDD3 (6 bases). CDR3 length: 17 residues. Between the trimmed V and J ends, which lost 1 base and 7 bases, there was a span of 22 bases. The germline gives CDR1 TSWWSYY, CDR2 QGS. In nucleotides, the CDR3 is TGTGCTCTTGGGGAACGTTCCTCAAGGGGATGCGCGGTTAAACTCATCTTT. Translating it yields CALGERSSRGCAVKLIF.

There are a few counts of this clone. A read error is likely here: a far larger clone is one base away. This sample includes further DNA sequences coding for the same CDR3. The CDR3 loop reads CALGEPSDRLYPYTDKLIF. The CDR3 region has the DNA TGTGCTCTTGGAGAACCCTCGGACAGGCTTTACCCCTACACCGATAAACTCATCTTT. The rearrangement joins TRDV1 to TRDJ1; D is unresolved. Germline V gene data show CDR1 as TSWWSYY and CDR2 as QGS. This CDR3 has 19 residues.

This clone has a count of ten or more. The chain carries TRDV1 and TRDJ1, with TRDD3 as a possible D gene (6 bases). The length of the CDR3 is 20 residues. The germline V and J ends were trimmed by 3 bases and 0 bases, with 26 bases remaining between them. Germline V gives CDR1 TSWWSYY, CDR2 QGS. CDR3 loop: CALGEGILGVPSKYTDKLIF. For the CDR3, the DNA is TGTGCTCTTGGGGAGGGGATCTTGGGGGTACCCTCTAAGTACACCGATAAACTCATCTTT.

This clone was recorded at least ten times. The chain links TRDV1 to TRDJ1; 12 nucleotides line up with TRDD3. CDR1 and CDR2 (germline): TSWWSYY, QGS. The CDR3 runs to 22 residues. V was pared by 2 bases and J by 5 bases, with 24 bases of the junction left unmatched. The CDR3 DNA reads TGTGCTCTTGGGGAAATTAGTGCTTACGCATCTATCTACTGGGGGATACCAGATAAACTCATCTTT. It is translated as CALGEISAYASIYWGIPDKLIF.

As regards this clone: For this DNA, TCRdb reports the protein of a much larger clone, which diverges at residue 18, most likely from a read error; the protein presented here is translated directly from the DNA. The V gene is TRDV1, the J gene TRDJ1; D is possibly TRDD3 (6 bases). From germline, CDR1 is TSWWSYY and CDR2 QGS. The CDR3 is 23 residues long. V lost 3 bases and J 10 bases, leaving 45 bases between the germline ends. The CDR3 DNA is TGTGCTCTTGGGGACTCGACCTTCAACGGCATACGAAACGGCTGGGGCCCGATCGGGGGACTCATCTTT. Amino acid sequence: CALGDSTFNGIRNGWGPIGGLIF.

This clone has a count of ten or more. The protein TCRdb gives is from a much larger clone and does not agree with this DNA's translation at residue 13, likely a read error; the protein shown here comes from the DNA. The V gene is TRDV2, the J gene TRDJ1, with TRDD3 matching over 8 bases. The CDR3 contains 18 residues. Germline loops: CDR1 GEAIGNYY, CDR2 EKD. The V gene end was trimmed by 1 base and the J gene end by 4 bases; junction bases not matched to a gene: 16. The CDR3 is CACDTLLRESLGGDKLIF. The CDR3 coding sequence is TGTGCCTGTGACACTCTCCTACGTGAGTCACTGGGGGGCGATAAACTCATCTTT.

Remarks on this clone: This DNA's translation differs at residue 13 from TCRdb's protein, which comes from a much larger clone; a read error is likely, and the protein shown is translated from the DNA. The rearrangement uses TRDV3 and TRDJ1; possible D gene TRDD2, 6 bases. Trimming removed 3 bases from V and 7 bases from J, with 30 bases in between. This CDR3 has 17 amino acids. The germline V gene has CDR1 TVYSNPD and CDR2 GDNSRS (reference sequence). DNA for the CDR3: TGTGCCTTGAGGGCGGTTCCTATTCTCTACTGTCCAGTTAAACTCATCTTT. Translation gives CALRAVPILYCPVKLIF.

In this sample, this clone turned up many times. Compared with germline, one end of the junction differs, possibly owing to a read error. Other DNA sequences in the sample encode the same CDR3. Here the CDR3 reads CALGERARSYADKLIF. The CDR3 region has the DNA TGTGCCCTTGGGGAACGGGCCCGCTCATACGCCGATAAACTCATCTTT. The V and J genes are TRDV1 and TRDJ1, with a weak D call TRDD3 (5 bases). This CDR3 contains 16 residues. Germline V CDR1 and CDR2: TSWWSYY, QGS.

The table lists this clone with a few counts. A far larger clone lies a single base away; this is likely a read error. Distinct nucleotide sequences in the sample also encode this CDR3. The rearrangement uses TRDV2 and TRDJ1; D perhaps matches TRDD3 (6 bases). Since TCRdb gives no J gene, matching the DNA to germline was used here to assign it. The CDR3 extends over 16 amino acids. Germline values: CDR1 GEAIGNYY, CDR2 EKD. V was trimmed by 0 bases and J by 2 bases, leaving 15 bases between them. The CDR3 loop reads CACDTVGGRYTDKLIF. CDR3 in DNA: TGTGCCTGTGACACCGTTGGGGGCCGCTATACCGATAAACTCATCTTT.

A word on this clone: The protein held in TCRdb is that of a much larger clone and does not match this DNA's translation at residue 13, likely because of a read error; the protein shown is translated from the DNA. J is TRDJ1 and V is TRDV1; 8 nucleotides agree with TRDD3. The CDR3 is 17 amino acids. Germline V gene lookup returns CDR1 TSWWSYY and CDR2 QGS. This CDR3 reads CALGERTLGDYTVKLIF. Here the CDR3 DNA reads TGTGCTCTTGGGGAAAGAACTTTGGGGGATTACACCGTTAAACTCATCTTT.

This clone was seen a few times. The TCRdb protein, from a much larger clone, departs from this DNA's translation at residue 9, likely by read error; the protein shown derives from the DNA. The V call is TRDV1, the J call TRDJ2, with 9 bases lining up with TRDD3. J gave up 0 bases and V 0 bases, and 29 bases lay outside the gene matches. The germline CDR1 and CDR2 sequences are TSWWSYY and QGS. CDR3 length equals 26 residues. The CDR3 loop is CALGELALLMKLGDSPSLALTAQLFF. The CDR3 bases are TGTGCTCTTGGGGAACTAGCGCTTCTTATGAAGCTGGGGGATTCTCCTTCCTTAGCTTTGACAGCACAACTCTTCTTT.

With respect to this clone: The protein in TCRdb stems from a much larger clone and differs at residue 17 from this DNA's translation, likely a read error; here the protein is translated from the DNA. The chain carries TRDV1 and TRDJ1, with TRDD3 as a possible D gene (5 bases). TCRdb lists no J gene, so it was determined here by aligning the DNA to germline. CDR1 is TSWWSYY and CDR2 is QGS in the germline V gene. The CDR3 is 21 residues long. The CDR3 sequence: CALGEGMTRRTSRRYTGKLIF. Written as DNA, the CDR3 is TGTGCTCTTGGGGAAGGGATGACCCGACGGACCTCCAGACGGTACACCGGTAAACTCATCTTT.